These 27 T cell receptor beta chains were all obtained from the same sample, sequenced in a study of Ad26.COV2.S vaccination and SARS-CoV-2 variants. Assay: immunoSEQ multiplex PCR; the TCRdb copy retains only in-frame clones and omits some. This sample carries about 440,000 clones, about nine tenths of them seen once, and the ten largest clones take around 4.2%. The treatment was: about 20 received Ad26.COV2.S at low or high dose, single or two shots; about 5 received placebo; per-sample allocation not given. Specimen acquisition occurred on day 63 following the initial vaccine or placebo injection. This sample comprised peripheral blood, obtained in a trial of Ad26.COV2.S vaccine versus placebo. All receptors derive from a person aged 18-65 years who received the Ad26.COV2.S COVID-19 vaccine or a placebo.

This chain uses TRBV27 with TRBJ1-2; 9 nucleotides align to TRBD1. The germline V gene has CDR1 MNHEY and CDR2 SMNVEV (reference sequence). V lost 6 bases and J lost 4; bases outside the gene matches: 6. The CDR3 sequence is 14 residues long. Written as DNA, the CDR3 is TGTGCCAGCAGACCGGGACAGGGTCCCTATGGCTACACCTTC. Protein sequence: CASRPGQGPYGYTF.

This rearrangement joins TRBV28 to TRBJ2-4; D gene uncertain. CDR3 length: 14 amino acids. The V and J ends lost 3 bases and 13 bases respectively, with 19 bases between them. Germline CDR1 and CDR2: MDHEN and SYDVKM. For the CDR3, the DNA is TGTGCCAGCAGTTTTAGGCACGTAGGTATTGCACAGTACTTC. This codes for CASSFRHVGIAQYF.

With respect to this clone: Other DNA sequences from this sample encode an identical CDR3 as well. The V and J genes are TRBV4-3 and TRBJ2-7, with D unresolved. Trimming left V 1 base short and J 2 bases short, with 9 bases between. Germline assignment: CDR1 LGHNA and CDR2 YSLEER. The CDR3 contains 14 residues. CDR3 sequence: CASSQGLATYEQYF. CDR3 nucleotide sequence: TGCGCCAGCAGCCAAGGACTTGCAACCTACGAGCAGTACTTC.

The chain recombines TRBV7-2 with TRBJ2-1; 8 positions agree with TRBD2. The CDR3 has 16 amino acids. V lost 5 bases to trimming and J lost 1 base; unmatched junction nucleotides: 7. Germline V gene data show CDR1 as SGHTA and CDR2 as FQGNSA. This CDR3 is CASSAFSGTSYNEQFF. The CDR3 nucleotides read TGTGCCAGCAGCGCCTTTAGCGGGACTTCCTACAATGAGCAGTTCTTC.

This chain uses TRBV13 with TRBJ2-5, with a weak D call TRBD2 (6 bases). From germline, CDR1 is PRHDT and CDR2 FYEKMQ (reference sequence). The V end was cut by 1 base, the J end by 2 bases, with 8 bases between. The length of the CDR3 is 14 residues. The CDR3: CASSLVAAQETQYF. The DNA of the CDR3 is TGTGCCAGCAGCTTAGTAGCGGCACAAGAGACCCAGTACTTC.

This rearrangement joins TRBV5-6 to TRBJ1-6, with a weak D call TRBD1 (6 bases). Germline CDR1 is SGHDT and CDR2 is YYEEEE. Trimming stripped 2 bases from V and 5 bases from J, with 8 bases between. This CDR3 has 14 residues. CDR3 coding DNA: TGTGCCAGCAGCTTCGGGGGGCATAATTCACCCCTCCACTTT. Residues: CASSFGGHNSPLHF.

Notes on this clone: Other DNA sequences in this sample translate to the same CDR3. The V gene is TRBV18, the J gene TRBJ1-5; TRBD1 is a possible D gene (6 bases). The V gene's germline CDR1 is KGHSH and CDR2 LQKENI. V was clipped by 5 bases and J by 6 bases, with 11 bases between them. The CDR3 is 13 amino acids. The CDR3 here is CASSSQGSQPQHF. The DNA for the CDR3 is TGTGCCAGCTCAAGTCAGGGGTCTCAGCCCCAGCATTTT.

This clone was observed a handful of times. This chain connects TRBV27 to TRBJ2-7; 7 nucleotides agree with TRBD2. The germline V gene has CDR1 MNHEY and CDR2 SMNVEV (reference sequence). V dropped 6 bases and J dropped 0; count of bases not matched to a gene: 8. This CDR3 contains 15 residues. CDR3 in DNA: TGTGCCAGCAGAAGGGGAGGGAGGCCCTCCTACGAGCAGTACTTC. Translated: CASRRGGRPSYEQYF.

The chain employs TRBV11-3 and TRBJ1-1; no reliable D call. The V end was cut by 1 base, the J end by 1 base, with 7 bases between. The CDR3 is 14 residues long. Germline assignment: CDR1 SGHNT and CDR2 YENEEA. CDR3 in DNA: TGTGCCAGCAGCTTAGGATCCACGAACACTGAAGCTTTCTTT. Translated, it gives CASSLGSTNTEAFF.

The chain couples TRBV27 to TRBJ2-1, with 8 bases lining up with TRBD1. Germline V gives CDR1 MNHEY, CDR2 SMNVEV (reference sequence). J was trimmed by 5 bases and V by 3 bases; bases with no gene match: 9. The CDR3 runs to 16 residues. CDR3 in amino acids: CASSFARGHLDNEQFF. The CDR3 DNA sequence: TGTGCCAGCAGTTTTGCCAGGGGGCACTTAGACAATGAGCAGTTCTTC.

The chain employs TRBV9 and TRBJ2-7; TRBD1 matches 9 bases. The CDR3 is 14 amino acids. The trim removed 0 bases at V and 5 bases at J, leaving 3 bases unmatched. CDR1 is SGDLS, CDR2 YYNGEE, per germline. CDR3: CASSVGGQGHEQYF. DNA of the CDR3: TGTGCCAGCAGCGTAGGGGGACAGGGCCACGAGCAGTACTTC. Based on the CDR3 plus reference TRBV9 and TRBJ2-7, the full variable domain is DSGVTQTPKHLITATGQRVTLRCSPRSGDLSVYWYQQSLDQGLQFLIQYYNGEERAKGNILERFSAQQFPDLHSELNLSSLELGDSALYFCASSVGGQGHEQYFGPGTRLTVT.

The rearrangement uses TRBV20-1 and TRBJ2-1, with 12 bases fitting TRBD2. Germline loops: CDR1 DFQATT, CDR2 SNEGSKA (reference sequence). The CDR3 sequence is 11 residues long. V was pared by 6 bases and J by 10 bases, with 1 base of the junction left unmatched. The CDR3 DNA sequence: TGCAGTGCCGGACTAGCGGGGGAGCAGTTCTTC. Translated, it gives CSAGLAGEQFF.

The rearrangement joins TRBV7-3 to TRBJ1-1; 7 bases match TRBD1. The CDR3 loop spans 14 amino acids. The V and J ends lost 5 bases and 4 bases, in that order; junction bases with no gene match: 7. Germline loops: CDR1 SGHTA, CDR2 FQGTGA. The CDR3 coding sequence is TGTGCCAGCAGCCCGACAGACAGGGCCACTGAAGCTTTCTTT. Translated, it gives CASSPTDRATEAFF.

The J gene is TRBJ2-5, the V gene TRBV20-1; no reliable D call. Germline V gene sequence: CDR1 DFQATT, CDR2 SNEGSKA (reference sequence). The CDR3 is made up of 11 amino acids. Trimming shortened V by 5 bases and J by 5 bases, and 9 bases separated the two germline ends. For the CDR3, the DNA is TGCAGTGCTTATAAGATTGAGACCCAGTACTTC. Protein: CSAYKIETQYF.

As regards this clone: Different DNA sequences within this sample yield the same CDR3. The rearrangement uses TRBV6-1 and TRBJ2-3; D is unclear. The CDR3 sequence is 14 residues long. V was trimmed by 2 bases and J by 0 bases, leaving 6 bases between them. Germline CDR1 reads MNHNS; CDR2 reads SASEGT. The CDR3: CASSENGSTDTQYF. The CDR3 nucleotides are TGTGCCAGCAGTGAAAACGGTAGCACAGATACGCAGTATTTT.

The CDR3 here is CSVESRDTSQFF. CDR3 coding DNA: TGCAGCGTTGAGTCCCGCGATACTAGCCAGTTCTTC. The rearrangement uses TRBV29-1 and TRBJ2-1; the D gene is possibly TRBD2 (6 bases). Trimming stripped 3 bases from V and 13 bases from J, with 16 bases between. Germline V CDR1 and CDR2: SQVTM, ANQGSEA. This CDR3 is built from 12 residues.

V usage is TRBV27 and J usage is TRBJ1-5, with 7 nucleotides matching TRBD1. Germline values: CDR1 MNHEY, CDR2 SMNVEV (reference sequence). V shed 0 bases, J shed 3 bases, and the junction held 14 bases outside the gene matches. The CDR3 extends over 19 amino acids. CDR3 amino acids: CASSLSGYRGERDNQPQHF. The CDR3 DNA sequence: TGTGCCAGCAGTTTATCGGGTTACAGGGGAGAGCGGGACAATCAGCCCCAGCATTTT.

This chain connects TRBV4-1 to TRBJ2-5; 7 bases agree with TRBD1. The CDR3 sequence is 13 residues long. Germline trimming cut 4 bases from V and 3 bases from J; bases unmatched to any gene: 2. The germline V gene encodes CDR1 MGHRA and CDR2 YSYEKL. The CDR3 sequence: CASSPGTEETQYF. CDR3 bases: TGCGCCAGCAGCCCCGGGACAGAAGAGACCCAGTACTTC.

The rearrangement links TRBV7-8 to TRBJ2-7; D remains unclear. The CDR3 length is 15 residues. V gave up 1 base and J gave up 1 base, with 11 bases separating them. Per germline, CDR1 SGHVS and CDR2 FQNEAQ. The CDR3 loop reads CASSLDGRSSYEQYF. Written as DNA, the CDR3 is TGTGCCAGCAGCTTAGATGGCCGTTCGTCCTACGAGCAGTACTTC.

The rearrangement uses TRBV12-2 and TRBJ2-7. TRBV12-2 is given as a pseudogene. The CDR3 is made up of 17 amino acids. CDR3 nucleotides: TGTGCAAGTCGCTTTGGGGTCGAGGGGCCGCTGGGCTACGAGCAGTACTTC. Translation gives CASRFGVEGPLGYEQYF.

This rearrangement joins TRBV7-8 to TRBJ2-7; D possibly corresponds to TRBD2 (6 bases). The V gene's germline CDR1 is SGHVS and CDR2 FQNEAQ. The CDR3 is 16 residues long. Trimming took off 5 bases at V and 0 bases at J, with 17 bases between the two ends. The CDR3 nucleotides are TGTGCCAGCAGCCTACTACGCGGGAAAAGCTCCTACGAGCAGTACTTC. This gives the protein CASSLLRGKSSYEQYF.

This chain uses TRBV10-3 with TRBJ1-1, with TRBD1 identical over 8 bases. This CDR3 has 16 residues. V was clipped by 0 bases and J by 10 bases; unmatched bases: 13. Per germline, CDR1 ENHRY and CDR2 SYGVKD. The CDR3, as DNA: TGTGCCATCAGTGAGTCGGGCCCAGGGGGCATCGTAGGAGCTTTCTTT. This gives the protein CAISESGPGGIVGAFF.

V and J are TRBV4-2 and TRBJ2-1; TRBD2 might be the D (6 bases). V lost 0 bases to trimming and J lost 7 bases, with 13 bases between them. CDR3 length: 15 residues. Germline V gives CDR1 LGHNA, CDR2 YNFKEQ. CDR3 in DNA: TGTGCCAGCAGCCAAGACGGGGGAGAACTAAATGAGCAGTTCTTC. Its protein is CASSQDGGELNEQFF.

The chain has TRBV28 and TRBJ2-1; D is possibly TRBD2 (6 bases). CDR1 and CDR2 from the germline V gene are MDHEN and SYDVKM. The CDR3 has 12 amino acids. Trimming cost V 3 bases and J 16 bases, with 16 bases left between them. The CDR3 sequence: CASSFKGLSPFF. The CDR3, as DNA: TGTGCCAGCAGTTTTAAGGGACTTTCCCCATTCTTC.

The CDR3 bases are TGTGCCAGCAGTGACTCGGGCAGGCTATCCTACAATGAGCAGTTCTTC. It yields the protein CASSDSGRLSYNEQFF. The chain couples TRBV6-4 to TRBJ2-1; no firm D call. The CDR3 covers 16 residues. CDR1 and CDR2 (germline): MRHNA, SNTAGT. Trimming took off 0 bases at V and 1 base at J, with 10 bases between the two ends.

CDR3 sequence reads: CASSSPDRDLWEQYF. The CDR3 nucleotides are TGTGCCAGCAGTTCTCCGGACAGGGACCTCTGGGAGCAGTACTTC. The gene calls are TRBV27 and TRBJ2-7; 8 bases match TRBD1. The V and J ends lost 4 bases and 7 bases, in that order; junction bases with no gene match: 12. The CDR3 spans 15 residues. Germline-derived CDR1 and CDR2 are MNHEY and SMNVEV (reference sequence).

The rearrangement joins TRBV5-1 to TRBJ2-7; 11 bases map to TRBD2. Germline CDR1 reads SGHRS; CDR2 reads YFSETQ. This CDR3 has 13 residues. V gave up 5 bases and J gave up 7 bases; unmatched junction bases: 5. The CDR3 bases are TGCGCCAGCAGACTAGCGGGAGCTCGTGAGCAGTACTTC. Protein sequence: CASRLAGAREQYF.